The table lists the clone carrying this T cell receptor (beta chain) with many counts. Its antigen remains unidentified. These data are taken from a study of early T cells in non-severe SARS-CoV-2 infection. TCRdb called the 5' RACE reads again in MiXCR, with one record for every CDR3 protein. In the table there are some 66,000 distinct CDR3 sequences, about 13% of which are singletons. Points from the study as a whole: Matching with VDJdb favored anti-spike CD8 responses (missing private and CD4 specificities).

Germline CDR1 and CDR2: SGHAT and FQNNGV. V was trimmed by 5 bases and J by 1 base, leaving 14 bases between them. The CDR3 covers 15 residues. The sample comprised whole blood. The chain couples TRBV11-2 to TRBJ1-1; no clear D gene. The sequence derives from an adult who was a healthcare worker with PCR-confirmed SARS-CoV-2 infection or an uninfected control (not recorded which). The CDR3 loop reads CASSPPRATNTEAFF. CDR3 DNA sequence: TGTGCCAGCAGCCCCCCGCGGGCTACGAACACTGAAGCTTTCTTT.